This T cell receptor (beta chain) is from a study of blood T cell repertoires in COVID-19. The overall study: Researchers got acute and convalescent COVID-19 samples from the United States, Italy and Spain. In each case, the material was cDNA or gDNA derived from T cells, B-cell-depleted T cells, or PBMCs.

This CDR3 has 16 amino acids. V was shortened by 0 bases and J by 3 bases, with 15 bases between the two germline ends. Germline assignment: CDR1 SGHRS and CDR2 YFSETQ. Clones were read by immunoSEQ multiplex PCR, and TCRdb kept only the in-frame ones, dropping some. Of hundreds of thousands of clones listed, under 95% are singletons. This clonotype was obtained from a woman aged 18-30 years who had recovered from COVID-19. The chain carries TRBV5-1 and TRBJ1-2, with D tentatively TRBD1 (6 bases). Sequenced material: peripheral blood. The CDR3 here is CASSLAGRGRHYGYTF. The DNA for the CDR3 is TGCGCCAGCAGCTTGGCGGGCAGGGGACGTCACTATGGCTACACCTTC.